The 9 T cell receptor beta chains in this list originate from one sample, sequenced in a study of blood T cell repertoires in COVID-19. Measured with immunoSEQ multiplex PCR; TCRdb has only the in-frame clones, and not every one. The sample holds about 69,000 clones, approximately 90% seen once. Material for sequencing was peripheral blood. These receptor sequences come from an older woman with active COVID-19.

The chain employs TRBV6-1 and TRBJ2-5, with D possibly being TRBD2 (6 bases). This CDR3 is built from 13 residues. V lost 3 bases and J lost 6, with 11 bases in between. Germline V gives CDR1 MNHNS, CDR2 SASEGT. The CDR3 region is CASSDRRGQTQYF. DNA for the CDR3: TGTGCCAGCAGTGATAGGAGGGGACAGACCCAGTACTTC.

The rearrangement joins TRBV28 to TRBJ1-4; 9 bases align to TRBD1. CDR1 is MDHEN and CDR2 is SYDVKM in the germline V gene. Trimming took 6 bases from V and 0 from J; bases not matched to a gene: 11. The CDR3 totals 18 residues. The CDR3 nucleotides read TGTGCCAGCAGCTCCTCCCAGGACAGGGGAGCAACTAATGAAAAACTGTTTTTT. Translated, it gives CASSSSQDRGATNEKLFF.

The chain uses TRBV7-8 and TRBJ2-7; D ambiguous. Germline CDR1 SGHVS, CDR2 FQNEAQ. Trimming took off 0 bases at V and 0 bases at J, with 9 bases between the two ends. The CDR3 sequence is 15 residues long. DNA for the CDR3: TGTGCCAGCAGCTTAGCGCGTTGGAGCTCCTACGAGCAGTACTTC. Amino acid sequence: CASSLARWSSYEQYF.

The chain is built from TRBV6-5 and TRBJ2-1; 7 nucleotides agree with TRBD2. The CDR3 is 11 residues long. Trimming at V came to 6 bases and at J to 10 bases, leaving 3 bases not matched to a gene. Per the germline V gene, CDR1 is MNHEY and CDR2 is SVGAGI. The CDR3 here is CASRRGGEQFF. CDR3 DNA: TGTGCCAGCAGGCGCGGGGGAGAGCAGTTCTTC.

The chain employs TRBV27 and TRBJ2-7; D unclear. The V gene lost 2 bases and the J gene lost 4 bases, with 9 bases spanning the gap. Germline-derived CDR1 and CDR2 are MNHEY and SMNVEV (reference sequence). The CDR3 is 13 residues long. As DNA, the CDR3 is TGTGCCAGCAGTTTAGCCCCGAGTTACGAGCAGTACTTC. This gives the protein CASSLAPSYEQYF.

The V gene is TRBV5-1, the J gene TRBJ2-1; 13 positions agree with TRBD2. Per the germline V gene, CDR1 is SGHRS and CDR2 is YFSETQ. The junction had 6 bases not matched to a gene; V was cut back by 4 bases and J by 8 bases. CDR3 size: 15 residues. The CDR3 DNA reads as TGCGCCAGCAGCATACGACTAGCGGGAGGTCATGAGCAGTTCTTC. It yields the protein CASSIRLAGGHEQFF.

This clone was seen ten or more times. The chain employs TRBV9 and TRBJ2-3, with 9 bases identical to TRBD2. The length of the CDR3 is 12 residues. From germline, CDR1 is SGDLS and CDR2 YYNGEE. Trimming removed 1 base from V and 12 bases from J; junction bases left unmatched: 3. This CDR3 is CASSVLAGPQYF. The CDR3 bases are TGTGCCAGCAGCGTACTAGCGGGGCCCCAGTATTTT.

CDR3 sequence: CASIARGTGGVEQYF. In nucleotides, the CDR3 is TGTGCCAGCATCGCCCGCGGGACAGGAGGGGTCGAGCAGTACTTC. The chain recombines TRBV28 with TRBJ2-7, with TRBD1 matching over 8 bases. In germline, CDR1 is MDHEN, CDR2 SYDVKM. This CDR3 contains 15 residues. V was clipped by 7 bases and J by 6 bases; unmatched bases: 14. Full variable domain (rest looked up from reference TRBV28 and TRBJ2-7): DVKVTQSSRYLVKRTGEKVFLECVQDMDHENMFWYRQDPGLGLRLIYFSYDVKMKEKGDIPEGYSVSREKKERFSLILESASTNQTSMYLCASIARGTGGVEQYFGPGTRLTVT.

The chain carries TRBV7-9 and TRBJ2-2; D possibly corresponds to TRBD1 (5 bases). Germline values: CDR1 SEHNR, CDR2 FQNEAQ (reference sequence). The CDR3 sequence is 15 residues long. The V and J ends lost 7 bases and 3 bases respectively, with 15 bases between them. This CDR3 is CASTDTRVYTGELFF. The CDR3 nucleotides are TGTGCCAGCACCGATACCAGGGTTTACACCGGGGAGCTGTTTTTT.